These 6 T cell receptor beta chains came from one sample sequenced in a study of shared clonotypes between healthy human individuals (dated by TCRdb to the early 2020s). The receptor library was made with the immunoSEQ multiplex PCR assay. This is the immuneACCESS table as TCRdb keeps it, with only in-frame sequences that have V and J called. A part of the clones is gone; compared with another copy, unresolved V genes explain less than half, and the rest is unexplained. The sample table holds 2 million to 2.5 million clones, of which approximately 90% were seen once. The ten largest make up 0.37% of the sample. Specimen: naive CD4+ T cells from PBMCs. This specimen's cell subset or site label, interpreted: CD45RA+ positively selected. These TCRs come from a young man in good health. Some clones in this sample may be carry-over from other donors' samples.

The genes are TRBV10-3 and TRBJ1-5; TRBD1 aligns across 7 bases. Trimming at V came to 2 bases and at J to 7 bases, leaving 11 bases not matched to a gene. Germline CDR1 and CDR2: ENHRY and SYGVKD. The length of the CDR3 is 16 residues. The CDR3 nucleotides are TGTGCCATCAGTGAGGGGAGAGGGGGCTCGGGACAGCCCCAGCATTTT. Residues: CAISEGRGGSGQPQHF.

V and J are TRBV6-5 and TRBJ2-5, with D possibly being TRBD1 (6 bases). V was cut by 6 bases and J by 4 bases, with 15 bases left in between. The germline V gene has CDR1 MNHEY and CDR2 SVGAGI. There are 14 residues in the CDR3. The CDR3 here is CASRDTGLGETQYF. The CDR3, as DNA: TGTGCCAGCAGAGATACAGGGCTCGGAGAGACCCAGTACTTC.

This clone was counted once. The chain joins TRBV28 to TRBJ1-3, with 8 bases aligning to TRBD1. Trimming removed 4 bases from V and 4 bases from J; junction bases left unmatched: 6. Germline V CDR1 and CDR2: MDHEN, SYDVKM. This CDR3 region has 15 residues. DNA for the CDR3: TGTGCCAGCAGTTCCTCTTCAGGGGGCGGAAACACCATATATTTT. It encodes CASSSSSGGGNTIYF.

V gene TRBV15 combines with J gene TRBJ2-5, with 16 bases that match TRBD2. The CDR3 covers 22 residues. V shed 0 bases and J 6 bases; nucleotides not matched to a gene: 19. CDR1 LNHNV and CDR2 YYDKDF come from the germline V gene (reference sequence). CDR3 in amino acids: CATSRDREPGLAGGPGLKTQYF. Here the CDR3 DNA reads TGTGCCACCAGCAGAGATCGGGAGCCGGGACTAGCGGGAGGGCCGGGTCTTAAGACCCAGTACTTC.

This clone appeared a few times. This CDR3 is CATSDRDSGNTIYF. CDR3 coding DNA: TGTGCCACTTCGGACAGGGACTCTGGAAACACCATATATTTT. This sequence joins TRBV4-2 and TRBJ1-3, with 8 positions matching TRBD1. This CDR3 comprises 14 residues. The V gene's germline CDR1 is LGHNA and CDR2 YNFKEQ. Germline trimming cut 10 bases from V and 0 bases from J; bases unmatched to any gene: 5.

V gene TRBV5-4 combines with J gene TRBJ2-2, with 7 bases that match TRBD2. V shed 2 bases and J 2 bases; nucleotides not matched to a gene: 6. Germline CDR1 reads SGHNT; CDR2 reads YYREEE (reference sequence). This CDR3 is built from 16 residues. Here the CDR3 DNA reads TGTGCCAGCAGCTTTGGGCTAGCGGAAAACACCGGGGAGCTGTTTTTT. Protein product: CASSFGLAENTGELFF.